The rows below give T cell receptor beta chains drawn from one sample of a study of Ad26.COV2.S vaccination and SARS-CoV-2 variants. TCRdb's table, derived via immunoSEQ multiplex PCR, lists solely in-frame clones and lacks some. The sample includes 380,000 or so clones, 80% to 90% seen only once; the top ten take about 11%. Specimen: peripheral blood, collected in a trial of Ad26.COV2.S vaccine versus placebo. The receptors originated from a person aged 18-65 years who received the Ad26.COV2.S COVID-19 vaccine or a placebo. CDR3s include the opening cysteine and the closing phenylalanine or tryptophan. The order of the fields is clone size, J gene, V gene, D gene, CDR3 DNA, CDR3 protein. The D gene is left open where the match is weak. Clone sizes are given selectively: once, few, many, or a class where the clone is expanded.

clone_size: .; j_call: TRBJ1-1; v_call: TRBV25-1; d_call: TRBD1; cdr3_nt: TGTGCCAGCAGTGAGGAATGGGACAGGGAACCGAACACTGAAGCTTTCTTT; cdr3_aa: CASSEEWDREPNTEAFF
clone_size: .; j_call: TRBJ2-2; v_call: TRBV24-1; d_call: TRBD2; cdr3_nt: TGTGCCACCAGCTATACCACCGGGACTAGCGGGCTGAGGGGCACCGGGGAGCTGTTTTTT; cdr3_aa: CATSYTTGTSGLRGTGELFF
clone_size: .; j_call: TRBJ1-2; v_call: TRBV30; d_call: .; cdr3_nt: TGTGCCTGGAGTGTAGACGCCGGCGCCTATGGCTACACCTTC; cdr3_aa: CAWSVDAGAYGYTF
clone_size: few; j_call: TRBJ2-7; v_call: TRBV19; d_call: .; cdr3_nt: TGTGCCAGTAGTATTTCCCGCGGCGCCTACGAGCAGTACTTC; cdr3_aa: CASSISRGAYEQYF
clone_size: .; j_call: TRBJ2-7; v_call: TRBV7-6; d_call: .; cdr3_nt: TGTGCCAGCAGTTTACAGGGCAGCTCCTACGAGCAGTACTTC; cdr3_aa: CASSLQGSSYEQYF
clone_size: once; j_call: TRBJ2-7; v_call: TRBV6-6; d_call: .; cdr3_nt: TGTGCCAGCAGGGAAGGCACCCAGGGGTACGAGCAGTACTTC; cdr3_aa: CASREGTQGYEQYF
clone_size: .; j_call: TRBJ2-5; v_call: TRBV18; d_call: .; cdr3_nt: TGTGCCAGCTCACCAACGGGGGCGAAAGAGACCCAGTACTTC; cdr3_aa: CASSPTGAKETQYF
clone_size: .; j_call: TRBJ2-6; v_call: TRBV6-7; d_call: TRBD2; cdr3_nt: TGTGCCAGCAGTTACTCGTTGACTAGCTGGGTTTGTGCTGGGGCCAACGTCCTGACTTTC; cdr3_aa: CASSYSLTSWVCAGANVLTF
clone_size: .; j_call: TRBJ2-1; v_call: TRBV18; d_call: TRBD1; cdr3_nt: TGTGCCAGTAAGGACGAGACAGGGTATTACAATGAGCAGTTCTTC; cdr3_aa: CASKDETGYYNEQFF
clone_size: .; j_call: TRBJ2-7; v_call: TRBV3-1/TRBV3-2; d_call: .; cdr3_nt: TGTGCCAGCAGCCAAGATCGGCGGAAGGACTCCTACGAGCAGTACTTC; cdr3_aa: CASSQDRRKDSYEQYF
clone_size: .; j_call: TRBJ2-7; v_call: TRBV5-6; d_call: .; cdr3_nt: TGTGCCAGCAGCTTCAGACAGGACTACGAGCAGTACTTC; cdr3_aa: CASSFRQDYEQYF
clone_size: .; j_call: TRBJ2-3; v_call: TRBV2; d_call: TRBD2; cdr3_nt: TGTGCCAGCAGTAAGGGACTAGGTAGCACAGATACGCAGTATTTT; cdr3_aa: CASSKGLGSTDTQYF